This T cell receptor (beta chain) is from a study of tumor and adjacent non-tumor tissue in lung cancer. Study-wide background: Aged roughly 30 to 85 years, patients included approximately 11 men and 4 to 6 women with stage I to III disease. Samples averaged roughly 4.3 million productive TCRbeta reads each. Findings and caveats of the study: TCR diversity was significantly greater in tumor than normal lung tissue. Higher tumor TCR diversity was associated with shorter survival.

RNA was extracted from bulk tissue without any cell sorting. A modified ARM-PCR protocol with three rounds of nested PCR amplified TCRbeta. MiXCR, applied by TCRdb to the multiplex PCR reads, yields one record per CDR3 protein. The repertoire has 75,000 to 95,000 distinct CDR3 sequences, over 55% of them found once; the top ten carry around 10%. The length of the CDR3 is 16 residues. Germline V gene data show CDR1 as LGHNT and CDR2 as FRNRAP. Deletions cut 3 bases from V and 7 bases from J, with 18 bases between. This clonotype was counted only a few times. Antigen: not known. A much more abundant neighbour one base away suggests this may be a read error.

The sample consisted of lung tumor tissue. This chain joins TRBV12-5 and TRBJ2-2; the D gene could be TRBD1 or TRBD2 (5 bases each). This TCR derives from a woman in her thirties or forties with non-small cell lung cancer. In nucleotides, the CDR3 is TGTGCTAGTGGTTTCGGACCGGGACCTGACATCGGGGAGCTGTTTTTT. Translated: CASGFGPGPDIGELFF. Combining the CDR3 with reference TRBV12-5 and TRBJ2-2 gives the whole variable domain DARVTQTPRHKVTEMGQEVTMRCQPILGHNTVFWYRQTMMQGLELLAYFRNRAPLDDSGMPKDRFSAEMPDATLATLKIQPSEPRDSAVYFCASGFGPGPDIGELFFGEGSRLTVL.